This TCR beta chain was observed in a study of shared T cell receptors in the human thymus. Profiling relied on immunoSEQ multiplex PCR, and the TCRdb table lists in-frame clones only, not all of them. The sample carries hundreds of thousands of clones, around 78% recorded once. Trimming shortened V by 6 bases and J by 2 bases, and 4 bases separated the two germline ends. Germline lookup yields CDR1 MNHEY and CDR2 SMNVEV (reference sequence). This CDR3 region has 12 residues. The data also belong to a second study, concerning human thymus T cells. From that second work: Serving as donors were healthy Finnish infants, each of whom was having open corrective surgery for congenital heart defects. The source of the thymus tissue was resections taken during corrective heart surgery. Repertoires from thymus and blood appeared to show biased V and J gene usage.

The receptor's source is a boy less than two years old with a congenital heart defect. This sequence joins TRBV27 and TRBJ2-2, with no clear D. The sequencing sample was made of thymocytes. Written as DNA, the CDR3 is TGTGCCAGCAGCCTCAACACCGGGGAGCTGTTTTTT. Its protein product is CASSLNTGELFF.